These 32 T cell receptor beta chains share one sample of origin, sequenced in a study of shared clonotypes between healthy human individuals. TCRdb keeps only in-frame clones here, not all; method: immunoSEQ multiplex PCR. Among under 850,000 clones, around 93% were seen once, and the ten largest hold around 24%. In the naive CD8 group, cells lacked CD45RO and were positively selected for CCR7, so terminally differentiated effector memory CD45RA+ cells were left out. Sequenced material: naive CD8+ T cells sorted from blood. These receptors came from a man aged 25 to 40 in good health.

CDR3 sequence (DNA): TGTGCCTGGAGTATAGCGGGAGGGCCCGAGCAGTACTTC. Translation gives CAWSIAGGPEQYF. The rearrangement links TRBV30 to TRBJ2-7; 11 bases fit TRBD2. V trimming: 2 bases; J trimming: 6 bases; junction bases outside the gene matches: 3. CDR3 length: 13 residues. From germline, CDR1 is GTSNPN and CDR2 SVGIG (reference sequence).

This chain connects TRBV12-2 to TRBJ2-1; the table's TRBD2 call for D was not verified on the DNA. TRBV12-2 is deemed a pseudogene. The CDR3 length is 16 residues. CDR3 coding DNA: TGTGCAAGTCGCCCTCGAGCGGGAGAAAGGGAGAATGAGCAGTTCTTC. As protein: CASRPRAGERENEQFF.

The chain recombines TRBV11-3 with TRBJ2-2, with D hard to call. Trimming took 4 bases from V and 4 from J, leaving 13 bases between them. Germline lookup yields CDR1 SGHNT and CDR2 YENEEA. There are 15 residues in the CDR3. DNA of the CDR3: TGTGCCAGCAGCTCGTACACAAGCCCCACCGGGGAGCTGTTTTTT. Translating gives CASSSYTSPTGELFF.

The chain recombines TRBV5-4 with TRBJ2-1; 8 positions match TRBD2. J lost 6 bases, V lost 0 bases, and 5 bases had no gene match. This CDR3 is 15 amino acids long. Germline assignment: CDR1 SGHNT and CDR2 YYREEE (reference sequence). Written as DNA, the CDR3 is TGTGCCAGCAGCTTGGCGTCTAGCGGGCCCAATGAGCAGTTCTTC. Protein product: CASSLASSGPNEQFF.

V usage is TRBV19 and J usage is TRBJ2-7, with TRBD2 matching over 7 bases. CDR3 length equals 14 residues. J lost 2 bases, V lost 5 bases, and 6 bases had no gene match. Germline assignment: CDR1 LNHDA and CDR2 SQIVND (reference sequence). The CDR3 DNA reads TGTGCCAGTAGTTTGACCGGACTAGCCTACGAGCAGTACTTC. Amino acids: CASSLTGLAYEQYF.

CDR3 bases: TGTGCCAGCAGCTTAGTGTGGCAGGGCTACAATGAGCAGTTCTTC. Its protein product is CASSLVWQGYNEQFF. This chain links TRBV7-8 with TRBJ2-1; possibly TRBD1 for D (5 bases). The CDR3 consists of 15 residues. Germline CDR1 SGHVS, CDR2 FQNEAQ. V dropped 1 base and J dropped 3 bases, with 10 bases sitting between them.

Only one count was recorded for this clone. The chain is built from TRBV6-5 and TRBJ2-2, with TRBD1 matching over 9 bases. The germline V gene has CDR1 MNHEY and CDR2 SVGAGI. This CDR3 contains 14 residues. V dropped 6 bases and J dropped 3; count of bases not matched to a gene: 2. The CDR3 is CASSGTGYTGELFF. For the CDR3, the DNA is TGTGCCAGCAGCGGGACAGGGTACACCGGGGAGCTGTTTTTT.

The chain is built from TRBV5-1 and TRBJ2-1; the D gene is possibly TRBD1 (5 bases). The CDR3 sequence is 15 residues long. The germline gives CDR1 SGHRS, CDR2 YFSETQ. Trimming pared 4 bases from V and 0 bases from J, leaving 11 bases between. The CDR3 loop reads CASSTDSSSYNEQFF. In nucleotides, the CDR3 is TGCGCCAGCAGCACTGACAGCAGCTCCTACAATGAGCAGTTCTTC.

The DNA of the CDR3 is TGTGCCAGCAGTTTAGAGGCTAGCGGCAATGAGCAGTTCTTC. Its translation: CASSLEASGNEQFF. The chain joins TRBV27 to TRBJ2-1, with 7 bases aligning to TRBD2. CDR3 length equals 14 residues. Losses at the gene ends were 2 bases for V and 6 bases for J; bases not matched to a gene: 4. Germline CDR1 and CDR2: MNHEY and SMNVEV (reference sequence).

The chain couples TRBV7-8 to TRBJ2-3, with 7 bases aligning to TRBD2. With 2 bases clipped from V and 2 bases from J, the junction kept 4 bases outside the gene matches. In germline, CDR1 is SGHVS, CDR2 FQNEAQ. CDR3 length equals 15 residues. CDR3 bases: TGTGCCAGCAGCTTATTACGGGGGGACACAGATACGCAGTATTTT. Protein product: CASSLLRGDTDTQYF.

The CDR3, as DNA: TGTGCCAGCAGCGGGTGGACAGAAAACTACAATGAGCAGTTCTTC. Translation: CASSGWTENYNEQFF. The chain has TRBV14 and TRBJ2-1, with D maybe TRBD1 (6 bases). The CDR3 extends over 15 amino acids. The V end lost 5 bases, the J end lost 3 bases, and 14 bases lay between the germline ends. Germline CDR1 reads SGHDN; CDR2 reads FVKESK.

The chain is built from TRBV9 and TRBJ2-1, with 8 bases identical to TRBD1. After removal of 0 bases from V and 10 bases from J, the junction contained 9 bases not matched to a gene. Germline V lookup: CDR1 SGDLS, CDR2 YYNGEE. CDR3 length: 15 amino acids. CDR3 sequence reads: CASSVEGQEFGEQFF. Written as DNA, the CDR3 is TGTGCCAGCAGCGTAGAGGGACAGGAATTCGGGGAGCAGTTCTTC.

The CDR3 bases are TGTGCCAGCAGCGTATTTGGCGGAAATGAGCAGTTCTTC. Amino acids: CASSVFGGNEQFF. The V and J genes are TRBV9 and TRBJ2-1; D gene unclear. The CDR3 is made up of 13 amino acids. The V end lost 1 base, the J end lost 7 bases, and 9 bases lay between the germline ends. Germline V CDR1 and CDR2: SGDLS, YYNGEE. Looking up the rest from reference TRBV9 and TRBJ2-1 gives the full variable domain: DSGVTQTPKHLITATGQRVTLRCSPRSGDLSVYWYQQSLDQGLQFLIQYYNGEERAKGNILERFSAQQFPDLHSELNLSSLELGDSALYFCASSVFGGNEQFFGPGTRLTVL.

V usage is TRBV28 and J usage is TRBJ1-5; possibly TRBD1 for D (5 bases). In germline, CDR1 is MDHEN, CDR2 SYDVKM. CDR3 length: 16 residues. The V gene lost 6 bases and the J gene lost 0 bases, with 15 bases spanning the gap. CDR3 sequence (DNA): TGTGCCAGCAGGACTGCAGGGCGCTATAGCAATCAGCCCCAGCATTTT. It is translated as CASRTAGRYSNQPQHF.

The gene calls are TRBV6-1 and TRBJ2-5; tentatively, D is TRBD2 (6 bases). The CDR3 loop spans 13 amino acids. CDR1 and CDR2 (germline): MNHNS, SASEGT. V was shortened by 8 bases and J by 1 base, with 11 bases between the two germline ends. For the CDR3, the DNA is TGTGCCAGCTTTCACGGGGGCCAAGAGACCCAGTACTTC. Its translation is CASFHGGQETQYF.

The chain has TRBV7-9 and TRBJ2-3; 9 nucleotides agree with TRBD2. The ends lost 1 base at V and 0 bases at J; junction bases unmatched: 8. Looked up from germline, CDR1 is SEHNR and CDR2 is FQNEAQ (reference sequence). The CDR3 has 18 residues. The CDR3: CASSLELAGVISTDTQYF. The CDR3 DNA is TGTGCCAGCAGCTTAGAACTAGCGGGCGTCATTAGCACAGATACGCAGTATTTT.

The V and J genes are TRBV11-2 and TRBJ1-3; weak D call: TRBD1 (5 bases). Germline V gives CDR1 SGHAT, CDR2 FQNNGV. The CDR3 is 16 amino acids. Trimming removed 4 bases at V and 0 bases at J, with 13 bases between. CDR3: CASSWDLPFSGNTIYF. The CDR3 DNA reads TGTGCCAGCAGCTGGGACCTCCCTTTCTCTGGAAACACCATATATTTT. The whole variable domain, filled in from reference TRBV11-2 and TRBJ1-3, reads EAGVAQSPRYKIIEKRQSVAFWCNPISGHATLYWYQQILGQGPKLLIQFQNNGVVDDSQLPKDRFSAERLKGVDSTLKIQPAKLEDSAVYLCASSWDLPFSGNTIYFGEGSWLTVV.

The CDR3 here is CASSQVGDYNEQFF. In DNA form, the CDR3 reads TGCGCCAGCAGCCAAGTGGGAGACTACAATGAGCAGTTCTTC. J is TRBJ2-1 and V is TRBV4-1; D is perhaps TRBD2 (5 bases). The CDR3 loop spans 14 amino acids. Germline-derived CDR1 and CDR2 are MGHRA and YSYEKL. Trimming left V 1 base short and J 3 bases short, with 7 bases between.

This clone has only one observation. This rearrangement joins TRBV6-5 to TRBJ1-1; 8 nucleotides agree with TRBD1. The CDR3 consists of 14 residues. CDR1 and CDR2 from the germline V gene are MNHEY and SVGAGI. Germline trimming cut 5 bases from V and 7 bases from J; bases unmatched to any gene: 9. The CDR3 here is CASSTGQGWIEAFF. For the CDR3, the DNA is TGTGCCAGCAGTACCGGACAGGGATGGATTGAAGCTTTCTTT.

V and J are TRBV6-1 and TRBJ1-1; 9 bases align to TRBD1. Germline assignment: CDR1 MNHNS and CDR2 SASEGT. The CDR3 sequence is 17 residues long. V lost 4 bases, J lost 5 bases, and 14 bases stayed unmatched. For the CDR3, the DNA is TGTGCCAGCAGTGGACAGCCAAGGGGACAGGGTGAGACTGAAGCTTTCTTT. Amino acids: CASSGQPRGQGETEAFF.

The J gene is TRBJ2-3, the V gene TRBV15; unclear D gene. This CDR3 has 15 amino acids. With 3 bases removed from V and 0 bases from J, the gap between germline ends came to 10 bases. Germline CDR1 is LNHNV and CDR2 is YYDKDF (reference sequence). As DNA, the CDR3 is TGTGCCACCAGCAGCGGCTTTCCTAGCACAGATACGCAGTATTTT. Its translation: CATSSGFPSTDTQYF. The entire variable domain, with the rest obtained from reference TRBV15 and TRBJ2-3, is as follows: DAMVIQNPRYQVTQFGKPVTLSCSQTLNHNVMYWYQQKSSQAPKLLFHYYDKDFNNEADTPDNFQSRRPNTSFCFLDIRSPGLGDTAMYLCATSSGFPSTDTQYFGPGTRLTVL.

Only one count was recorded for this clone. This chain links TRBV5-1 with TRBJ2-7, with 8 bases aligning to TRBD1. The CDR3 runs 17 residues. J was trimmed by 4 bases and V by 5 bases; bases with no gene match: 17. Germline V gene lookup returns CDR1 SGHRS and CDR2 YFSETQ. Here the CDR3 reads CASSWGPGQGESYEQYF. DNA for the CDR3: TGCGCCAGCAGTTGGGGCCCTGGACAGGGAGAGTCTTACGAGCAGTACTTC.

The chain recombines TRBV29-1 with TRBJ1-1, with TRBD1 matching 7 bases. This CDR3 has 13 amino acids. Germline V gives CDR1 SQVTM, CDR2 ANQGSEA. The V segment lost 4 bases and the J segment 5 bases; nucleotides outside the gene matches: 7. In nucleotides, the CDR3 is TGCAGCGTTGTTGAACAGGGGCGGACTGAAGCTTTCTTT. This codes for CSVVEQGRTEAFF.

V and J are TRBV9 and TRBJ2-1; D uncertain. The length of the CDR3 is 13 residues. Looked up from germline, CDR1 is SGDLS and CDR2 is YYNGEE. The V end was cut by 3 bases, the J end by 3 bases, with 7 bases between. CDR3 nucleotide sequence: TGTGCCAGCAGCGCGGCTAACTACAATGAGCAGTTCTTC. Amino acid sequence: CASSAANYNEQFF.

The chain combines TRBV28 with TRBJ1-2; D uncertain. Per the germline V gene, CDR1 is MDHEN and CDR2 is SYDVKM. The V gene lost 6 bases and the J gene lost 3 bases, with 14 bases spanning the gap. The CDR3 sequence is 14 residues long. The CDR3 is CASRTLDTYYGYTF. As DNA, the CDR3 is TGTGCCAGCAGGACGCTTGACACGTACTATGGCTACACCTTC.

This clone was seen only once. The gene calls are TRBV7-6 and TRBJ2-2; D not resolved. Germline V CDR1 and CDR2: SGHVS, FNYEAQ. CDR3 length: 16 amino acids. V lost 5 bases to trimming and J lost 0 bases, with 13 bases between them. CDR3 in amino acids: CASSPRIGANTGELFF. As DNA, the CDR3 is TGTGCCAGCAGCCCGCGGATTGGGGCGAACACCGGGGAGCTGTTTTTT.

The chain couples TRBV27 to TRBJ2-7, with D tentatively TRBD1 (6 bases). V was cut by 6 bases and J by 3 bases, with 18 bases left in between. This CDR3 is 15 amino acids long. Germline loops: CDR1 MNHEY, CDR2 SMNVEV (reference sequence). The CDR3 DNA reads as TGTGCCAGCAGGTTCCTCTCCGGGACAAACTACGAGCAGTACTTC. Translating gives CASRFLSGTNYEQYF.

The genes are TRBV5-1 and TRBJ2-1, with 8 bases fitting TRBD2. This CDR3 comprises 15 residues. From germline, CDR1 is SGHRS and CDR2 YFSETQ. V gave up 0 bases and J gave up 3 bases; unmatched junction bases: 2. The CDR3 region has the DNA TGCGCCAGCAGCTTGGACACTAGCGGCTACAATGAGCAGTTCTTC. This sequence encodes CASSLDTSGYNEQFF.

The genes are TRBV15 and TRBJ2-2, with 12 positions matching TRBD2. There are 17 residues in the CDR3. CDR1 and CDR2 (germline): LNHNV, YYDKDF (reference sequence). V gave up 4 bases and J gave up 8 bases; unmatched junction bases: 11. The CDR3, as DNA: TGTGCCACCAGCATTGGGGCACTAGCGGGAGGATCGGGGGAGCTGTTTTTT. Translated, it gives CATSIGALAGGSGELFF.

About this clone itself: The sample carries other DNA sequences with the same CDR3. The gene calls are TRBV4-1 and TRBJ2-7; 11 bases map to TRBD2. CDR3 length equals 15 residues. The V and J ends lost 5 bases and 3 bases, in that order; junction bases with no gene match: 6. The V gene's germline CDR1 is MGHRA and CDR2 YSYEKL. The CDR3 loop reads CASSLRLAGNYEQYF. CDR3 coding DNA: TGCGCCAGCAGCTTACGACTAGCGGGAAACTACGAGCAGTACTTC.

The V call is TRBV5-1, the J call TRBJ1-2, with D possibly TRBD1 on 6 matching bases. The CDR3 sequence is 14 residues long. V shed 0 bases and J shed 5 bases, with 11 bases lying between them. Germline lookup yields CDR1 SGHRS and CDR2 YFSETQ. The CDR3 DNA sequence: TGCGCCAGCAGCTTGGACAGGGTTAGATATGGCTACACCTTC. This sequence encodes CASSLDRVRYGYTF.

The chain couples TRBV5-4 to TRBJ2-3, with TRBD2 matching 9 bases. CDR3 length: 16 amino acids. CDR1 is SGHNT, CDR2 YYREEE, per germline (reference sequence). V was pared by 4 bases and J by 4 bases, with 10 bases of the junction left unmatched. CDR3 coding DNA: TGTGCCAGCAGCACGGAGGGTAGCGGGAGTCCAGATACGCAGTATTTT. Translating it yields CASSTEGSGSPDTQYF.